This TCR beta chain is from a study of monozygotic twins with inflammatory bowel disease. The unique tags termed UMIs, each holding a 6-nucleotide sample barcode, were added by means of template switching. For each CDR3 protein, TCRdb gives one entry from its re-call of the 5' RACE reads, without DNA. The specimen's table records about 160,000 distinct CDR3 sequences. Staff drew an approximately 2.5 ml blood sample from each donor. Germline assignment: CDR1 SGHVS and CDR2 FNYEAQ. This CDR3 contains 15 residues. This TCR came from a human donor with ulcerative colitis or Crohn's disease, or a healthy co-twin of an affected twin (not recorded which). The gene calls are TRBV7-6 and TRBJ1-3; lacking DNA, the TRBD1 call made by TCRdb goes unchecked. Source material: blood. The CDR3 here is CASSLYTGEGNTIYF.